This TCR beta chain stems from a study of graft-versus-host responses after intestinal transplantation (dated by TCRdb to about 2021). Looking at the study overall: Recipients received multivisceral, liver-intestinal, or isolated intestinal transplants. Every recipient was given anti-thymocyte globulin induction, then maintenance tacrolimus and steroids for approximately 3 years. Instead of going to the commercial service, samples from a few later patients were sequenced in-house on an Illumina MiSeq and processed with MiXCR. After intestinal transplantation, graft-versus-host and host-versus-graft alloreactive T cell clones were followed in the graft, circulation and bone marrow using bulk TCR-beta CDR3 sequencing. A peak of at least 4% donor T cells among recipient peripheral blood mononuclear cells was the definition used for donor T cell macrochimerism. Alloreactive clones were identified by sequencing pre-transplant mixed lymphocyte reaction products and comparing them with unstimulated pre-transplant donor and recipient T cells. The cohort enrolled some 23 intestinal transplant recipients including one retransplant, and a few patients lacking pretransplant specimens were excluded.

General conclusions and limits of the study: GvH clones were found in recipient bone marrow, and some of the GvH clones appeared earlier in ileal mucosa or blood, which is consistent with an intestinal mucosal origin. In the allografts of patients with donor T cell macrochimerism, GvH to HvG T cell clonal ratios were high. The relatively low number and heterogeneity of intestinal transplant patients limited the conclusions. Early after transplant, peak levels of circulating GvH clones were found to be associated with declines in HvG clones.

Library preparation employed the immunoSEQ multiplex PCR assay. In most patients, genomic DNA was isolated using the Qiagen DNeasy Blood and Tissue Kit and sent frozen to Adaptive Biotechnologies for TCR sequencing. Adaptive Biotechnologies carried out high-throughput TCR-beta CDR3 sequencing of genomic DNA for most patients. As for the original processing: Adaptive's ImmunoSEQ software was the source of the TCR sequencing data for about 20 patients, while a few other patients were processed with MiXCR and VDJtools. To correct CD4 versus CD8 sorting errors, any sequence found in both subsets at a frequency ratio below 5:1 was removed. Because the origin of CDR3 nucleotide sequences shared between donor and recipient could not be assigned, those sequences were removed. To be classed as alloreactive, a clone needed at least 2-fold expansion over unstimulated cells and a minimum CFSE-low frequency of 0.002% (template counts) or 0.001% (read counts). Mappable clones were those detected in sequenced pre-transplant spleen, lymph node, or MLR CFSE-low populations of the donor or recipient. Cumulative frequency of alloreactive clones was calculated as a percentage of all sequences weighted by copy number. The table was pulled from immuneACCESS by TCRdb, which kept in-frame rearrangements only. Such tables lose some clones; where checked, under half of the loss comes from unresolved V genes, and the rest has no known cause. V and J calls and clone size come straight from that table; D and trimming were deduced from the DNA. This sample comprises 85,000 to 110,000 clones, more than 85% of them detected only once. More than 0.95% of the sample comes from the top ten.

As regards this clone: The clone's antigen remains unknown. No base quality information exists; no much larger clone differs at one position.

Via the germline V gene, CDR1 is SGHRS and CDR2 YFSETQ. There are 15 amino acids in the CDR3, from cysteine to phenylalanine inclusive. The retained sequence is limited to the CDR3, 45 bases, with the frame set at the first base. The germline V and J ends show losses of 4 bases and 3 bases respectively, and no gene match explains 6 bases of the junction. What the time point label conveys for this sample: cells obtained before transplantation from donor or recipient. CD3+CD4+ and CD3+CD8+ populations were FACS-sorted from unstimulated pre-transplant donor and recipient cells taken from spleen or lymph nodes.

The clonotype was recovered from a human donor who received an intestinal transplant. The receptor chain draws on TRBV5-1 and TRBJ2-1; 8 of the junction bases match TRBD1. Material: unstimulated CD8+ T cells sorted from spleen or lymph node cells, obtained before intestinal transplant. The DNA sequence is TGCGCCAGCAGCCCCCGACAGGGGAGCTACAATGAGCAGTTCTTC. Its amino acids are CASSPRQGSYNEQFF.